This record covers a single T cell receptor (beta chain). This sample is drawn from a study of T cell changes during pregnancy in multiple sclerosis. The repertoire was sequenced with immunoSEQ multiplex PCR; TCRdb's copy has only in-frame clones and lacks some. Counted here are roughly 80,000 clones, about 92% occurring once; the ten biggest clones make up approximately 2.5%. The CDR3 covers 15 residues. The V end lost 5 bases, the J end lost 12 bases, and 25 bases lay between the germline ends. Germline V gene data show CDR1 as MNHEY and CDR2 as SVGAGI. Here the sequenced sample was peripheral blood, taken before pregnancy. The chain combines TRBV6-5 with TRBJ2-5; tentatively, D is TRBD1 (5 bases). The TCR was taken from a female donor with multiple sclerosis, enrolled in a pregnancy study. CDR3 sequence: CASSNPGAASPTEYF. DNA for the CDR3: TGTGCCAGCAGTAACCCTGGGGCAGCTTCTCCAACGGAGTACTTC.